This record concerns one T cell receptor beta chain sequence. The sample belongs to a study of CD8 T cells in ankylosing spondylitis. MiXCR, run by TCRdb on the 5' RACE reads, gives a single entry per CDR3 protein. The repertoire consists of more than 150,000 distinct CDR3 sequences, with about 13% occurring once and the leading ten covering approximately 17%. This CDR3 spans 16 amino acids. In germline, CDR1 is DFQATT, CDR2 SNEGSKA (reference sequence). V gave up 0 bases and J gave up 4 bases, with 19 bases separating them. Sequencing was performed on blood, either unsorted or a sorted T cell fraction (not recorded which). The rearrangement links TRBV20-1 to TRBJ2-7, with a possible D match to TRBD2 (5 bases). This clonotype was sampled from a male donor with ankylosing spondylitis or in good health (not recorded which). Here the CDR3 DNA reads TGCAGTGCTAGAGATCGGCGCTCCGGGATCCTATACGAGCAGTACTTC. This encodes CSARDRRSGILYEQYF.